Below are 3 T cell receptor beta chains sequenced from a single sample in a study of blood T cell repertoires in COVID-19 (dated by TCRdb to 2018 to 2020). The protocol used for the library was the immunoSEQ multiplex PCR assay. In TCRdb, the immuneACCESS table is reduced to in-frame sequences with V and J assigned. These tables do not hold every clone; where another copy was compared, an unresolved V gene accounts for under half, and the others remain unexplained. The sample table lists 150,000 to 200,000 clones, more than 85% of them with a count of one. The ten top clones hold 2.1% of the sample. The source material was peripheral blood. These receptors were taken from a man aged 70 or older with active or convalescent COVID-19.

The CDR3 loop reads CAWSGDSSNSPLHF. The DNA of the CDR3 is TGTGCCTGGAGTGGGGACAGCTCCAATTCACCCCTCCACTTT. This chain links TRBV30 with TRBJ1-6; 7 bases fit TRBD1. CDR3 length: 14 residues. With V trimmed by 1 base and J by 7 bases, 4 bases remained unmatched. CDR1 GTSNPN and CDR2 SVGIG come from the germline V gene (reference sequence).

This sequence joins TRBV19 and TRBJ2-2, with 7 positions matching TRBD1. Germline CDR1 and CDR2: LNHDA and SQIVND (reference sequence). V gave up 5 bases and J gave up 7 bases; unmatched junction bases: 7. The CDR3 totals 14 residues. The CDR3 DNA is TGTGCCAGTAGTTGGGACAGAAAGGGCGGGGAGCTGTTTTTT. This codes for CASSWDRKGGELFF.

The chain recombines TRBV11-3 with TRBJ2-3; TRBD1 matches at 9 bases. CDR3 length: 15 residues. The ends lost 5 bases at V and 2 bases at J; junction bases unmatched: 5. The germline CDR1 and CDR2 sequences are SGHNT and YENEEA. Written as DNA, the CDR3 is TGTGCCAGCAGCCCGGGACAGGGAGACACAGATACGCAGTATTTT. Translation gives CASSPGQGDTDTQYF.